These 19 T cell receptor beta chains were sequenced from one sample in a study of OX40 agonist ivuxolimab in advanced cancers. Using immunoSEQ multiplex PCR, the repertoire was profiled, and TCRdb retains in-frame clones only, with some absent. Of some 29,000 clones listed, roughly 86% are singletons. The source material was CD4+ or CD8+ T cells sorted from blood, sampled in a trial of the OX40 agonist ivuxolimab. Source of these receptors: an adult with an advanced solid tumor such as melanoma, head and neck, liver or kidney cancer.

The rearrangement joins TRBV6-4 to TRBJ2-2; TRBD2 matches at 7 bases. CDR1 is MRHNA and CDR2 is SNTAGT in the germline V gene. J gave up 2 bases and V 7 bases, and 10 bases lay outside the gene matches. The CDR3 has 16 residues. CDR3 coding DNA: TGTGCCAGCACCCCAGGGCTAGCGGTAAACACCGGGGAGCTGTTTTTT. Amino acid sequence: CASTPGLAVNTGELFF.

The chain combines TRBV27 with TRBJ1-5; D call uncertain. The CDR3 has 13 residues. Trimming cost V 4 bases and J 6 bases, with 10 bases left between them. Germline CDR1 and CDR2: MNHEY and SMNVEV (reference sequence). CDR3 in amino acids: CASSWGSGQPQHF. CDR3 sequence (DNA): TGTGCCAGCAGTTGGGGTAGTGGTCAGCCCCAGCATTTT.

The genes are TRBV5-1 and TRBJ2-7, with a tentative D call TRBD2 (5 bases). The CDR3 totals 15 residues. Germline lookup yields CDR1 SGHRS and CDR2 YFSETQ. Between the trimmed V and J ends, which lost 4 bases and 3 bases, there was a span of 17 bases. Here the CDR3 DNA reads TGCGCCAGCAGCGGGCGGAGGCCGGCCCACTACGAGCAGTACTTC. This translates into CASSGRRPAHYEQYF. Combining the CDR3 with reference TRBV5-1 and TRBJ2-7 gives the whole variable domain KAGVTQTPRYLIKTRGQQVTLSCSPISGHRSVSWYQQTPGQGLQFLFEYFSETQRNKGNFPGRFSGRQFSNSRSEMNVSTLELGDSALYLCASSGRRPAHYEQYFGPGTRLTVT.

The V and J genes are TRBV6-1 and TRBJ1-2; 7 bases line up with TRBD1. CDR1 and CDR2 from the germline V gene are MNHNS and SASEGT. The CDR3 totals 15 residues. J lost 5 bases, V lost 0 bases, and 6 bases had no gene match. In nucleotides, the CDR3 is TGTGCCAGCAGTGAAGCGGAGGGGGCAGGGTATGGCTACACCTTC. Protein sequence: CASSEAEGAGYGYTF.

Only one count was recorded for this clone. The chain employs TRBV27 and TRBJ2-3; 8 positions match TRBD2. Looked up from germline, CDR1 is MNHEY and CDR2 is SMNVEV (reference sequence). This CDR3 is built from 16 residues. Trimming cost V 5 bases and J 1 base; bases outside gene matches: 8. The CDR3 nucleotides are TGTGCCAGCAGTCCCCTGCGAGCGGGAGGCACAGATACGCAGTATTTT. Its protein product is CASSPLRAGGTDTQYF.

The genes are TRBV19 and TRBJ2-1; TRBD2 matches at 12 bases. The CDR3 covers 15 residues. Germline CDR1 reads LNHDA; CDR2 reads SQIVND (reference sequence). The V gene end was trimmed by 6 bases and the J gene end by 9 bases; junction bases not matched to a gene: 9. CDR3 loop: CASSHSSGGAVEQFF. The CDR3 nucleotides are TGTGCCAGTAGCCATTCTAGCGGGGGGGCCGTTGAGCAGTTCTTC.

V usage is TRBV14 and J usage is TRBJ1-1; D uncertain. The CDR3 is made up of 13 amino acids. V lost 4 bases and J lost 4, with 10 bases in between. Germline V lookup: CDR1 SGHDN, CDR2 FVKESK. CDR3 coding DNA: TGTGCCAGCAGCCCTCGGGTAGGCACTGAAGCTTTCTTT. It specifies CASSPRVGTEAFF.

V gene TRBV19 combines with J gene TRBJ1-1; no firm D call. The CDR3 consists of 14 residues. V was pared by 6 bases and J by 0 bases, with 11 bases between. CDR1 is LNHDA, CDR2 SQIVND, per germline (reference sequence). The CDR3 reads CASSLSTVNTEAFF. The CDR3 DNA reads as TGTGCCAGTAGCCTCTCGACGGTGAACACTGAAGCTTTCTTT.

This clone was seen a few times. The rearrangement joins TRBV2 to TRBJ1-1, with 8 bases identical to TRBD1. The CDR3 contains 11 residues. The J segment lost 9 bases and the V segment lost 4 bases, leaving 1 base of the junction unmatched. Germline V gene sequence: CDR1 SNHLY, CDR2 FYNNEI. CDR3 residues: CASSGDRKAFF. For the CDR3, the DNA is TGTGCCAGCAGTGGGGACAGGAAAGCTTTCTTT.

The chain has TRBV2 and TRBJ1-1; D possibly corresponds to TRBD1 (6 bases). Trimming stripped 6 bases from V and 4 bases from J, with 18 bases between. The germline V gene has CDR1 SNHLY and CDR2 FYNNEI. The CDR3 runs to 15 residues. As DNA, the CDR3 is TGTGCCAGCAGAGCTACAGGGCCGCCGAGCACTGAAGCTTTCTTT. It codes for CASRATGPPSTEAFF.

The chain couples TRBV6-5 to TRBJ2-1; D not certain. The V end was cut by 0 bases, the J end by 3 bases, with 12 bases between. Per the germline V gene, CDR1 is MNHEY and CDR2 is SVGAGI. This CDR3 is built from 16 residues. CDR3 in DNA: TGTGCCAGCAGTTACTCGATAGAAGACGTCTACAATGAGCAGTTCTTC. This encodes CASSYSIEDVYNEQFF.

The chain combines TRBV19 with TRBJ2-7; 11 nucleotides line up with TRBD1. V dropped 4 bases and J dropped 4; count of bases not matched to a gene: 18. This CDR3 spans 19 amino acids. Germline V CDR1 and CDR2: LNHDA, SQIVND (reference sequence). For the CDR3, the DNA is TGTGCCAGTAGTACCTTATTCCCTTTGGGGACAGGGGGTTCGTACGAGCAGTACTTC. This translates into CASSTLFPLGTGGSYEQYF.

The V call is TRBV27, the J call TRBJ1-2; no reliable D call. There are 15 residues in the CDR3. Germline V gene lookup returns CDR1 MNHEY and CDR2 SMNVEV (reference sequence). Between the trimmed V and J ends, which lost 4 bases and 2 bases, there was a span of 14 bases. CDR3 residues: CASSSTGWRNYGYTF. CDR3 nucleotide sequence: TGTGCCAGCAGTTCCACCGGATGGCGGAACTATGGCTACACCTTC.

This CDR3 is CASSFSTTYEQYF. CDR3 coding DNA: TGTGCCAGCAGCTTTTCCACAACCTACGAGCAGTACTTC. The chain has TRBV5-6 and TRBJ2-7, with D uncertain. Germline assignment: CDR1 SGHDT and CDR2 YYEEEE. The CDR3 spans 13 residues. Trimming removed 2 bases from V and 2 bases from J, with 8 bases in between.

The chain combines TRBV7-6 with TRBJ2-4; 10 bases fit TRBD1. This CDR3 region has 14 residues. The junction had 6 bases not matched to a gene; V was cut back by 5 bases and J by 8 bases. Germline CDR1 is SGHVS and CDR2 is FNYEAQ. The CDR3 DNA is TGTGCCAGCAGCCATCGGGACAGGGGAGACATTCAGTACTTC. Residues: CASSHRDRGDIQYF.

The table lists this clone with a count of one. The rearrangement uses TRBV7-9 and TRBJ2-6, with D perhaps TRBD2 (6 bases). In germline, CDR1 is SEHNR, CDR2 FQNEAQ (reference sequence). V was cut by 8 bases and J by 2 bases, with 10 bases left in between. This CDR3 region has 14 residues. DNA for the CDR3: TGTGCCAGCTGGAGGGGAACTGGGGCCAACGTCCTGACTTTC. It codes for CASWRGTGANVLTF. The full variable domain, with the rest looked up from reference TRBV7-9 and TRBJ2-6, is DTGVSQNPRHKITKRGQNVTFRCDPISEHNRLYWYRQTLGQGPEFLTYFQNEAQLEKSRLLSDRFSAERPKGSFSTLEIQRTEQGDSAMYLCASWRGTGANVLTFGAGSRLTVL.

V gene TRBV25-1 combines with J gene TRBJ1-2; possible D gene TRBD1, 6 bases. This CDR3 is built from 12 residues. The V end lost 3 bases, the J end lost 12 bases, and 14 bases lay between the germline ends. The germline CDR1 and CDR2 sequences are MGHDK and SYGVNS. CDR3 residues: CASSDFRGSNTF. The CDR3 DNA follows: TGTGCCAGCAGTGATTTCAGGGGCTCGAACACCTTC.

This clone was seen only a few times. The V gene is TRBV10-1, the J gene TRBJ2-7, with 8 bases lining up with TRBD2. CDR1 is WNHNN, CDR2 SYGVQD, per germline (reference sequence). The CDR3 has 16 residues. Trimming took 2 bases from V and 1 from J; bases not matched to a gene: 7. CDR3 sequence (DNA): TGCGCCAGCAGTGAGGGGGCGACTAGCGTTTCCTACGAGCAGTACTTC. Its protein product is CASSEGATSVSYEQYF.

The chain recombines TRBV2 with TRBJ1-1; D gene unclear. V lost 5 bases, J lost 4 bases, and 11 bases lay in between. The CDR3 loop spans 13 amino acids. Germline-derived CDR1 and CDR2 are SNHLY and FYNNEI. The CDR3 DNA reads TGTGCCAGCAGTAAAGGGAGAGGCACTGAAGCTTTCTTT. Translated, it gives CASSKGRGTEAFF.